The entry below describes one TCR beta chain. What it binds is not known. The repertoire was sequenced with immunoSEQ multiplex PCR; TCRdb's copy has only in-frame clones and lacks some. This table holds about 20,000 clones, around 87% found once. This record comes from a study of T cells after posttransplantation cyclophosphamide. Study-level findings and limits: TRB overlap between skin or GI tissue T cells and blood was limited. TRB clonality was highly associated with recipient CMV seropositivity and reactivation. Later post-transplant blood repertoires were often dominated by donor CD8+ memory clones.

Busulfan-fludarabine conditioning, marrow transplant, and cyclophosphamide on days +3 and +4 were administered. This receptor was obtained from a female patient between 40 and 50 years old who received an allogeneic stem cell transplant from a related donor, was CMV-positive, and had no GVHD. Some T cells may be supplied by the graft donor. The starting material was PBMCs, obtained after allogeneic stem cell transplant with posttransplant cyclophosphamide.

CDR3 in amino acids: CAISGGDSETQYF. CDR3 nucleotides: TGTGCCATCAGTGGGGGGGACTCGGAGACCCAGTACTTC. This chain uses TRBV10-3 with TRBJ2-5; perhaps TRBD2 as D (6 bases). Germline V gene data show CDR1 as ENHRY and CDR2 as SYGVKD. The V end was cut by 4 bases, the J end by 5 bases, with 11 bases between. The CDR3 contains 13 residues.